The TCR beta chain described here comes from a study of blood T cell repertoires in COVID-19. Sequenced by immunoSEQ multiplex PCR; TCRdb stores in-frame clones only, minus some. The sample consists of around 100,000 clones, around 66% of them appearing once. The CDR3 consists of 17 residues. The germline V gene encodes CDR1 SGHVS and CDR2 FQNEAQ. V gave up 3 bases and J gave up 0 bases, with 15 bases separating them. What was sequenced was peripheral blood. This chain uses TRBV7-8 with TRBJ2-1, with a weak D call TRBD2 (5 bases). This sequence originates from a man older than 75 with acute or convalescent COVID-19. The CDR3 sequence: CASSLGFSGSSYNEQFF. CDR3 DNA sequence: TGTGCCAGCAGCTTGGGGTTCAGCGGAAGCTCCTACAATGAGCAGTTCTTC. Looking up the rest from reference TRBV7-8 and TRBJ2-1 gives the full variable domain: GAGVSQSPRYKVAKRGQDVALRCDPISGHVSLFWYQQALGQGPEFLTYFQNEAQLDKSGLPSDRFFAERPEGSVSTLKIQRTQQEDSAVYLCASSLGFSGSSYNEQFFGPGTRLTVL.